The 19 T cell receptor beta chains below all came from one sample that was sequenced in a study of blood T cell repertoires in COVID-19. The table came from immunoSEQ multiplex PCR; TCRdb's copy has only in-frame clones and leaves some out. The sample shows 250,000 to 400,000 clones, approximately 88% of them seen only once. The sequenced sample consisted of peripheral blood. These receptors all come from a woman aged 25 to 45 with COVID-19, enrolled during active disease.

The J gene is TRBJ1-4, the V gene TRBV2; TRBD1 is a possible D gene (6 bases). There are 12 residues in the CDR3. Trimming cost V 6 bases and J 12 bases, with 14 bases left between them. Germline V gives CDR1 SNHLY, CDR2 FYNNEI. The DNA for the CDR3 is TGTGCCAGCAGGCCCGAGGGGGAGCAACTGTTTTTT. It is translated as CASRPEGEQLFF.

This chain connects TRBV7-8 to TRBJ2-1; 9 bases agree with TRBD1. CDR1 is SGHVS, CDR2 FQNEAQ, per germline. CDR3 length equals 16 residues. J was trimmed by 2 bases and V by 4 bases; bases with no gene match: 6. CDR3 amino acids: CASSSSGTGTYNEQFF. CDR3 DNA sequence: TGTGCCAGCAGCTCTTCCGGGACAGGGACCTACAATGAGCAGTTCTTC.

In DNA, the CDR3 is TGTGCCAGCAGGGGGACACCCATGAACACTGAAGCTTTCTTT. Translation gives CASRGTPMNTEAFF. The chain employs TRBV6-5 and TRBJ1-1; tentatively, D is TRBD1 (6 bases). Deletions cut 6 bases from V and 0 bases from J, with 11 bases between. The CDR3 has 14 amino acids. Germline V gene sequence: CDR1 MNHEY, CDR2 SVGAGI.

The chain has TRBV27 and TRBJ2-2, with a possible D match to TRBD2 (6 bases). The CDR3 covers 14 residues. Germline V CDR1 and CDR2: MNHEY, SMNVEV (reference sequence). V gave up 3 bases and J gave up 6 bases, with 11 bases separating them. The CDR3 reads CASSFRRGSGELFF. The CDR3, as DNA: TGTGCCAGCAGTTTCCGGCGGGGCTCCGGGGAGCTGTTTTTT.

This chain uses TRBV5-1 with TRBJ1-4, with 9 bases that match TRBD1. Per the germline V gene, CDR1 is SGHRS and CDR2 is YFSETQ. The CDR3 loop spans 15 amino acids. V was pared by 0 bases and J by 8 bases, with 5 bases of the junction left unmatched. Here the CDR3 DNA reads TGCGCCAGCAGCTTGGGGGGACAGGGAGGAGAAAAACTGTTTTTT. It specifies CASSLGGQGGEKLFF.

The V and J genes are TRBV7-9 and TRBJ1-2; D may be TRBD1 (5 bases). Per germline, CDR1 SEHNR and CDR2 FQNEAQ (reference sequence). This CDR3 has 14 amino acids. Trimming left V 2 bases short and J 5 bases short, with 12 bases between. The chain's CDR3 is CASSLIGTQYGYTF. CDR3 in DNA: TGTGCCAGCAGCTTAATCGGGACTCAATATGGCTACACCTTC.

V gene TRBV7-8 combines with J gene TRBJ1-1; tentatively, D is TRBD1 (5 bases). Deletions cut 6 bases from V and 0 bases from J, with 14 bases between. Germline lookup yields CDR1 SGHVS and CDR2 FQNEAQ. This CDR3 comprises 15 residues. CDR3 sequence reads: CASSQGGHMNTEAFF. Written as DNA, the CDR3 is TGTGCCAGCAGTCAAGGTGGACATATGAACACTGAAGCTTTCTTT.

The DNA of the CDR3 is TGTGCCTCCCGGTGGACAGGGGAAAACATTCAGTACTTC. Protein: CASRWTGENIQYF. This sequence joins TRBV7-2 and TRBJ2-4, with 9 bases lining up with TRBD1. CDR1 is SGHTA, CDR2 FQGNSA, per germline. V was pared by 11 bases and J by 5 bases, with 7 bases of the junction left unmatched. The CDR3 contains 13 residues.

As DNA, the CDR3 is TGTGCCAGCTCACCAGGGCCAGGGGTTGCCTATGGCTACACCTTC. Its protein is CASSPGPGVAYGYTF. V and J are TRBV18 and TRBJ1-2; D perhaps matches TRBD1 (6 bases). This CDR3 region has 15 residues. Germline V lookup: CDR1 KGHSH, CDR2 LQKENI. V was pared by 2 bases and J by 4 bases, with 14 bases between.

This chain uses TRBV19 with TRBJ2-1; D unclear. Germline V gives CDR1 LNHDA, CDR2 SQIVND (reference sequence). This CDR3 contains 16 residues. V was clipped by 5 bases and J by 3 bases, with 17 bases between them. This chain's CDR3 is CASSAASLQNYNEQFF. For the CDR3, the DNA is TGTGCCAGTAGTGCGGCTAGTCTCCAAAACTACAATGAGCAGTTCTTC.

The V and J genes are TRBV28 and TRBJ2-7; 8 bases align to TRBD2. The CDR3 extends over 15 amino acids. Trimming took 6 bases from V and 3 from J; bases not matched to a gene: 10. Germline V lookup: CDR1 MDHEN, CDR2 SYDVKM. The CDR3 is CASSASGGLFYEQYV. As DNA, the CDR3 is TGTGCCAGCAGCGCCAGCGGGGGTTTATTCTACGAGCAGTACGTC.

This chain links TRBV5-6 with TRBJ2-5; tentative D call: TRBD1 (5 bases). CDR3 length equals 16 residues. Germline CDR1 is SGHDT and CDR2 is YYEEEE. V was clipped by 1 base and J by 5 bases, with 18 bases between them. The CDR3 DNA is TGTGCCAGCAGCTTGTTCGGCGACCGGCCAGGGGAGACCCAGTACTTC. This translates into CASSLFGDRPGETQYF.

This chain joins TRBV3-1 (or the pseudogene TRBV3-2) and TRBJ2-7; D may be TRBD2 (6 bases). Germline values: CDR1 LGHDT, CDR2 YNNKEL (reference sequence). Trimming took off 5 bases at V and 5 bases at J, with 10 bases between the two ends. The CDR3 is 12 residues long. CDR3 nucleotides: TGTGCCAGCAGCTCCTGGGGGGACGAGCAGTACTTC. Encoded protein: CASSSWGDEQYF.

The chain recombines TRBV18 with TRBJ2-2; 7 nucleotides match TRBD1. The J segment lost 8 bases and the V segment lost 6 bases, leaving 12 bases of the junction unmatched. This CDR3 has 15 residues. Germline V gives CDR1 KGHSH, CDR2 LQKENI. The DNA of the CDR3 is TGTGCCAGCTCGGGGGACAGCACAATAACAGGGGAGCTGTTTTTT. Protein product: CASSGDSTITGELFF.

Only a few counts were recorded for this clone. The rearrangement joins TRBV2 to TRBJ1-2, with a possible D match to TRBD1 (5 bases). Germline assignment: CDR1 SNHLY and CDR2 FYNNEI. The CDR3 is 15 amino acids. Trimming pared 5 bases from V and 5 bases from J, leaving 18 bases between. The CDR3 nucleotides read TGTGCCAGCAGTCTAACCGGTGGGACTGGGTATGGCTACACCTTC. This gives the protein CASSLTGGTGYGYTF.

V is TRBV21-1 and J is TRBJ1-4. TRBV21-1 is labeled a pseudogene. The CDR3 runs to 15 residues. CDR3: CASSKRGAEWEKLFF. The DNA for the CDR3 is TGTGCCAGCAGCAAACGGGGGGCAGAATGGGAAAAACTGTTTTTT.

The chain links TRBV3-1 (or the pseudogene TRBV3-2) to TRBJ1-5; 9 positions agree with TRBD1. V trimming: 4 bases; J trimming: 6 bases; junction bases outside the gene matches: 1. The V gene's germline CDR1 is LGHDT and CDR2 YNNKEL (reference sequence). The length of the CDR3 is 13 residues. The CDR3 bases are TGTGCCAGCAGCCTACAGGGGGCTCAGCCCCAGCATTTT. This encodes CASSLQGAQPQHF.

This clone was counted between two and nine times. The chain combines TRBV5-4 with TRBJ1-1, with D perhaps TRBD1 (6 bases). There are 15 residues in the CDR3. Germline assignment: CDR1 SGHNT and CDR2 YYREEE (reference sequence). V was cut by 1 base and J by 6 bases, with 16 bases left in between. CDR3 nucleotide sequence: TGTGCCAGCAGCTTGCCAGGGGATGAACGACCTGAAGCTTTCTTT. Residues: CASSLPGDERPEAFF.

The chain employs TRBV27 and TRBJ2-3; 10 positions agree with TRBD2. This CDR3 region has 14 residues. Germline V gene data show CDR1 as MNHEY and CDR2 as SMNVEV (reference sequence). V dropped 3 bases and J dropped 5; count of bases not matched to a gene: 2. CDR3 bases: TGTGCCAGCAGTTTGGCTAGCGGGGGAGATACGCAGTATTTT. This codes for CASSLASGGDTQYF.